The present entry profiles one T cell receptor beta chain with its context. CDR1 and CDR2 from the germline V gene are MDHEN and SYDVKM. Trimming removed 5 bases at V and 6 bases at J, with 16 bases between. CDR3 size: 15 residues. This sample is part of a study of shared T cell receptors in the human thymus. Assay: immunoSEQ multiplex PCR; the TCRdb copy retains only in-frame clones and omits some. The sample contains hundreds of thousands of clones, 70% to 80% of which appear only once. The same specimen was also included in a second study, on human thymus T cells.

The sequence was collected from a boy younger than two with a congenital heart defect. Input material: thymocytes. The chain recombines TRBV28 with TRBJ1-4, with D maybe TRBD1 (5 bases). This CDR3 reads CASSPFDSFHEKLFF. In DNA form, the CDR3 reads TGTGCCAGCAGTCCTTTCGACAGTTTTCATGAAAAACTGTTTTTT.